The clone carrying this TCR beta chain occurred a few times. Via MiXCR, TCRdb re-called the RT-PCR reads, giving one row per CDR3 protein. The table has about 680,000 distinct CDR3 sequences, approximately 14% seen once. The CDR3 consists of 13 residues. V shed 7 bases and J shed 7 bases, with 17 bases lying between them. CDR1 and CDR2 (germline): MDHEN, SYDVKM. The chain couples TRBV28 to TRBJ2-7; no firm D call. The TCR sequence derives from a female donor in good health, serving as a healthy control. The sequenced sample consisted of memory CD4+ T cells from blood. CDR3: CASTYPATREQYF. In DNA, the CDR3 is TGTGCCAGCACCTACCCCGCGACCCGAGAGCAGTACTTC.